This T cell receptor (beta chain) emerged from a study of patients and donors after allogeneic stem cell transplantation. Via MiXCR, TCRdb re-called the RT-PCR reads, giving one row per CDR3 protein. The profile shows roughly 960,000 distinct CDR3 sequences, about 20% of them singletons. The CDR3 runs 16 residues. Between the trimmed V and J ends, which lost 0 bases and 3 bases, there was a span of 12 bases. From germline, CDR1 is LGHNA and CDR2 YSLEER. The clonotype originates from a human donor who was either an allogeneic HSCT recipient or a stem cell or donor lymphocyte infusion donor (not recorded which). It is not recorded whose cells these are; they may come from a transplant donor. The chain uses TRBV4-3 and TRBJ2-1; tentative D call: TRBD2 (6 bases). Sequencing was carried out using blood, either unsorted or a sorted T cell fraction (not recorded which). CDR3 bases: TGCGCCAGCAGCCAAGATTACGGGGGTTACTACAATGAGCAGTTCTTC. Residues: CASSQDYGGYYNEQFF.